These T cell receptor beta chains were read from a single sample in a study of blood T cell repertoires in COVID-19. The method was immunoSEQ multiplex PCR; TCRdb's version includes in-frame clones alone and lacks a portion of them. The sample yields nearly 110,000 clones, about 82% seen once. Sequenced: peripheral blood. The receptors were gathered from a man older than 75 with COVID-19, enrolled during active disease. Both conserved end residues are part of each CDR3. A D gene is named only where the DNA matches it firmly. Clone size is given for some rows only: seen once, a few or many times, or a class if the clone is expanded.

V gene: TRBV4-1; J gene: TRBJ2-5; clone size: .; D gene: .; CDR3 protein: CASSQDRGITRETQYF; CDR3 DNA: TGCGCCAGCAGCCAAGATCGGGGAATAACCCGGGAGACCCAGTACTTC
V gene: TRBV11-2; J gene: TRBJ1-6; clone size: few; D gene: TRBD1; CDR3 protein: CASSSGQGYNSPLHF; CDR3 DNA: TGTGCCAGCAGCTCAGGACAGGGGTATAATTCACCCCTCCACTTT
V gene: TRBV9; J gene: TRBJ2-3; clone size: .; D gene: .; CDR3 protein: CASSVASLADTDTQYF; CDR3 DNA: TGTGCCAGCAGCGTAGCGAGTTTAGCGGACACAGATACGCAGTATTTT
V gene: TRBV29-1; J gene: TRBJ2-3; clone size: .; D gene: TRBD2; CDR3 protein: CSVEGGRDADTQYF; CDR3 DNA: TGCAGCGTTGAAGGCGGGAGGGACGCAGATACGCAGTATTTT
V gene: TRBV13; J gene: TRBJ2-1; clone size: few; D gene: TRBD2; CDR3 protein: CASSPRGGAWNEQFF; CDR3 DNA: TGTGCCAGCAGCCCCCGGGGGGGGGCGTGGAATGAGCAGTTCTTC
V gene: TRBV19; J gene: TRBJ2-1; clone size: .; D gene: TRBD1; CDR3 protein: CASSDRGGNEQFF; CDR3 DNA: TGTGCCAGTAGCGACAGGGGCGGGAATGAGCAGTTCTTC
V gene: TRBV5-5; J gene: TRBJ2-2; clone size: .; D gene: TRBD1; CDR3 protein: CASSLGQGETGELFF; CDR3 DNA: TGTGCCAGCAGCTTGGGACAGGGGGAGACCGGGGAGCTGTTTTTT
V gene: TRBV5-1; J gene: TRBJ2-7; clone size: .; D gene: .; CDR3 protein: CASSLNSAETHEQYF; CDR3 DNA: TGCGCCAGCAGCCTAAACTCTGCGGAGACCCACGAGCAGTACTTC
V gene: TRBV10-3; J gene: TRBJ2-7; clone size: .; D gene: TRBD2; CDR3 protein: CAISDSGTSYEQYF; CDR3 DNA: TGTGCCATCAGTGACAGCGGGACTAGCTACGAGCAGTACTTC
V gene: TRBV5-6; J gene: TRBJ1-4; clone size: few; D gene: .; CDR3 protein: CATSRQLNEKLFF; CDR3 DNA: TGTGCCACCTCAAGACAGCTTAATGAAAAACTGTTTTTT
V gene: TRBV7-9; J gene: TRBJ1-2; clone size: .; D gene: .; CDR3 protein: CASRFNTGSSYTF; CDR3 DNA: TGTGCCAGCAGATTTAACACAGGATCTAGCTACACCTTC
V gene: TRBV5-1; J gene: TRBJ2-7; clone size: .; D gene: TRBD1; CDR3 protein: CASSMLDRGSYEQYF; CDR3 DNA: TGCGCCAGCAGCATGCTGGACAGGGGTTCCTACGAGCAGTACTTC
V gene: TRBV30; J gene: TRBJ1-5; clone size: .; D gene: .; CDR3 protein: CAWSSRINQPQHF; CDR3 DNA: TGTGCCTGGAGTAGCAGGATCAATCAGCCCCAGCATTTT
V gene: TRBV11-3; J gene: TRBJ1-1; clone size: once; D gene: TRBD1; CDR3 protein: CASSPGQWAEAFF; CDR3 DNA: TGTGCCAGCAGCCCGGGACAGTGGGCTGAAGCTTTCTTT
V gene: TRBV7-8; J gene: TRBJ1-2; clone size: few; D gene: TRBD1; CDR3 protein: CASSPTGTGSSYGYTF; CDR3 DNA: TGTGCCAGCAGCCCGACGGGGACAGGGTCGAGCTATGGCTACACCTTC
V gene: TRBV19; J gene: TRBJ2-4; clone size: few; D gene: .; CDR3 protein: CASRDRLRENIQYF; CDR3 DNA: TGTGCCAGTAGGGATAGACTTCGGGAAAACATTCAGTACTTC
V gene: TRBV3-1/TRBV3-2; J gene: TRBJ2-1; clone size: .; D gene: TRBD2; CDR3 protein: CASSQVGGSPSEQFF; CDR3 DNA: TGTGCCAGCAGCCAAGTTGGCGGGAGCCCTTCTGAGCAGTTCTTC
V gene: TRBV28; J gene: TRBJ1-3; clone size: .; D gene: .; CDR3 protein: CASSPGHHSGNTIYF; CDR3 DNA: TGTGCCAGCAGTCCGGGACACCACTCTGGAAACACCATATATTTT
V gene: TRBV2; J gene: TRBJ1-2; clone size: .; D gene: TRBD1; CDR3 protein: CASSEGQFYGYTF; CDR3 DNA: TGTGCCAGCAGTGAGGGACAGTTCTATGGCTACACCTTC
V gene: TRBV15; J gene: TRBJ1-1; clone size: .; D gene: .; CDR3 protein: CATSRRQLNTEAFF; CDR3 DNA: TGTGCCACCAGCAGGAGGCAGTTGAACACTGAAGCTTTCTTT
V gene: TRBV11-2; J gene: TRBJ2-6; clone size: few; D gene: .; CDR3 protein: CASSRQVSGANVLTF; CDR3 DNA: TGTGCCAGCAGCCGACAGGTTTCTGGGGCCAACGTCCTGACTTTC
V gene: TRBV19; J gene: TRBJ1-5; clone size: few; D gene: .; CDR3 protein: CASSIDQQPQHF; CDR3 DNA: TGTGCCAGTAGTATAGATCAGCAGCCCCAGCATTTT
V gene: TRBV7-9; J gene: TRBJ2-7; clone size: .; D gene: .; CDR3 protein: CASSLPRETYEQYF; CDR3 DNA: TGTGCCAGCAGCTTACCCCGGGAGACCTACGAGCAGTACTTC
V gene: TRBV9; J gene: TRBJ2-1; clone size: .; D gene: TRBD2; CDR3 protein: CASSVRLAGSYNEQFF; CDR3 DNA: TGTGCCAGCAGCGTACGGCTAGCGGGTTCTTACAATGAGCAGTTCTTC
V gene: TRBV6-6; J gene: TRBJ2-4; clone size: .; D gene: .; CDR3 protein: CASSPIHLAKNIQYF; CDR3 DNA: TGTGCCAGCAGTCCAATACATCTAGCCAAAAACATTCAGTACTTC